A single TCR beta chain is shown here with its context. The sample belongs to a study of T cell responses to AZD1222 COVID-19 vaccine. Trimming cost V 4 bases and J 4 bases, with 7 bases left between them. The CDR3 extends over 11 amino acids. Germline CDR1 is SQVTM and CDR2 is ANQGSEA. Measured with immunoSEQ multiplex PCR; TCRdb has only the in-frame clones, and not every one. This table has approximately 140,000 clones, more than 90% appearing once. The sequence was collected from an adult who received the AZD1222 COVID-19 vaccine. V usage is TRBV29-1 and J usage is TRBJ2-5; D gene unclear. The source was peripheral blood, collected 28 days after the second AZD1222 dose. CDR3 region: CSVGLGETQYF. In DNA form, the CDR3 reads TGCAGCGTTGGGCTCGGAGAGACCCAGTACTTC.